The clone carrying this TCR beta chain was counted at least ten times. What it binds is not known. The sample comes from a study of CD8+CD57+ T cells in acquired aplastic anemia. General observations from the study: The number of CD8+ CDR3 sequences shared by patients and controls was around 30. The CD8+ Simpson's diversity of patients and controls was not significantly different.

Patients chosen for sequencing had shown CD8+CD57+ cell expansion by flow cytometry. TCR beta VDJ and CDR3 profiling used genomic DNA as template. In TCRdb, the reads were re-called with MiXCR into one record per CDR3 protein. Among about 160,000 distinct CDR3 sequences listed, about two thirds were seen once. Germline V gene lookup returns CDR1 MGHDK and CDR2 SYGVNS. The CDR3 is made up of 13 amino acids. Trimming took 5 bases from V and 0 from J, leaving 7 bases between them. This TCR was recovered from a human donor with aplastic anemia. The sequenced sample was sorted CD4+, CD8+, or CD8+CD57+ T cells (not recorded which) from PBMCs. The chain carries TRBV25-1 and TRBJ1-2; D gene unclear. The CDR3 coding sequence is TGTGCCAGCAGTCCGTCAACTAACTATGGCTACACCTTC. Its translation is CASSPSTNYGYTF.